This entry features one T cell receptor beta chain sequence. Antigen unknown. The V and J ends lost 4 bases and 8 bases respectively, with 14 bases between them. The germline V gene has CDR1 KGHDR and CDR2 SFDVKD. The CDR3 totals 14 residues. 5'RACE with constant-segment primers built TCRalpha and TCRbeta cDNA libraries with UMIs. TCRdb analysed the 5' RACE reads with MiXCR anew, one entry per CDR3 protein. The sample holds around 340,000 distinct CDR3 sequences, roughly 14% seen once. This entry belongs to a study of T-cell memory formation after mild COVID-19. Overall study findings and caveats: While clones contracting from day 15 to 85 were balanced between CD4 and CD8, later expanders leaned CD4+.

The chain uses TRBV24-1 and TRBJ1-5; D gene ambiguous. Sequencing was carried out using PBMCs or a T cell subset sorted from them (not recorded which). This receptor was taken from a man younger than 35 who had mild COVID-19 (a few samples of this study predate the infection). Cell type and time point are not known. CDR3 residues: CATSDGPRGKPQHF. CDR3 DNA: TGTGCCACCAGTGACGGACCACGCGGTAAGCCCCAGCATTTT.